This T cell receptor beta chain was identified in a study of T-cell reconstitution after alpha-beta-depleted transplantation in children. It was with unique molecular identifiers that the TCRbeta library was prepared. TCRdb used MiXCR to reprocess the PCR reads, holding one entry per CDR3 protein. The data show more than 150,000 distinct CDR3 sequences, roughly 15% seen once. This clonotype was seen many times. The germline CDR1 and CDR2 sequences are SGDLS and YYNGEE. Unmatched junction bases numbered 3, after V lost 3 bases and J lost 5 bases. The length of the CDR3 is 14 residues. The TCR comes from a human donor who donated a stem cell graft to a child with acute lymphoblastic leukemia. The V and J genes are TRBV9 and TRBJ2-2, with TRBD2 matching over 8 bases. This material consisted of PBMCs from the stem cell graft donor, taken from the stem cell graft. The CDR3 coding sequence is TGTGCCAGCAGCGGCCGACTAGCGACCGGGGAGCTGTTTTTT. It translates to CASSGRLATGELFF.